Below are 15 T cell receptor beta chains sequenced from a single sample in a study of cytomegalovirus exposure and HLA in healthy donors. PCR primers comprised 60 Vbeta and 13 Jbeta primers. The repertoire was sequenced with immunoSEQ multiplex PCR; TCRdb's copy has only in-frame clones and lacks some. The sample holds under 150,000 clones, about 81% seen once. Sequencing used PBMCs. The receptors come from a woman aged 40 to 50 in good health and CMV-seropositive.

The chain is built from TRBV23-1 and TRBJ2-3; 8 bases are a match to TRBD2. TRBV23-1 is identified as an open reading frame with a role that is uncertain. The V segment lost 0 bases and the J segment 3 bases; nucleotides outside the gene matches: 14. The CDR3 sequence is 19 residues long. As DNA, the CDR3 is TGCGCCAGCAGTCAATCTCGGCCGGGGGGGCCTTCTTTGACAGATACGCAGTATTTT. It encodes CASSQSRPGGPSLTDTQYF.

The chain uses TRBV27 and TRBJ1-6; D may be TRBD1 (5 bases). The V gene's germline CDR1 is MNHEY and CDR2 SMNVEV (reference sequence). The CDR3 contains 13 residues. Trimming removed 3 bases from V and 8 bases from J, with 8 bases in between. The CDR3 loop reads CASSFDRDSPLHF. CDR3 DNA: TGTGCCAGCAGTTTTGACAGAGATTCACCCCTCCACTTT.

In this sample, this clone turned up a few times. The V call is TRBV4-3, the J call TRBJ1-1; the D gene is possibly TRBD1 (6 bases). V shed 5 bases and J shed 4 bases, with 14 bases lying between them. Germline values: CDR1 LGHNA, CDR2 YSLEER. There are 14 residues in the CDR3. CDR3 loop: CASSETGRGTEAFF. The CDR3, as DNA: TGCGCCAGCAGCGAAACAGGGCGTGGCACTGAAGCTTTCTTT.

The chain combines TRBV28 with TRBJ2-3; 7 bases are a match to TRBD2. CDR3 length: 12 amino acids. CDR1 is MDHEN and CDR2 is SYDVKM in the germline V gene. J was trimmed by 9 bases and V by 5 bases; bases with no gene match: 5. For the CDR3, the DNA is TGTGCCAGCAGTACGACGGGGGGAACGCAGTATTTT. Translation: CASSTTGGTQYF. Looking up the rest from reference TRBV28 and TRBJ2-3 gives the full variable domain: DVKVTQSSRYLVKRTGEKVFLECVQDMDHENMFWYRQDPGLGLRLIYFSYDVKMKEKGDIPEGYSVSREKKERFSLILESASTNQTSMYLCASSTTGGTQYFGPGTRLTVL.

This clone was observed once. The chain recombines TRBV4-1 with TRBJ2-3; TRBD2 is a possible D gene (5 bases). Per the germline V gene, CDR1 is MGHRA and CDR2 is YSYEKL. The ends were cut back, 2 bases at V and 3 bases at J, with 15 bases in the middle. The CDR3 has 16 residues. As DNA, the CDR3 is TGCGCCAGCAGCCAAAGTGGAGGAGCGGTTACAGATACGCAGTATTTT. Translation: CASSQSGGAVTDTQYF.

The chain recombines TRBV29-1 with TRBJ1-5; a weak D match, TRBD1 (6 bases). The CDR3 runs to 12 residues. V was shortened by 4 bases and J by 3 bases, with 7 bases between the two germline ends. Germline values: CDR1 SQVTM, CDR2 ANQGSEA. In DNA form, the CDR3 reads TGCAGCGTTGCAGGGGACAATCAGCCCCAGCATTTT. Protein product: CSVAGDNQPQHF.

The J gene is TRBJ1-1, the V gene TRBV7-3; a weak D match, TRBD1 (6 bases). The CDR3 has 13 residues. Germline-derived CDR1 and CDR2 are SGHTA and FQGTGA. The V and J ends lost 0 bases and 4 bases respectively, with 6 bases between them. The CDR3 DNA reads TGTGCCAGCAGCTTAACGGGGGCCACTGAAGCTTTCTTT. It yields the protein CASSLTGATEAFF.

CDR3: CASRRDSSGNTIYF. CDR3 bases: TGTGCCAGCAGAAGGGACAGCTCTGGAAACACCATATATTTT. The gene calls are TRBV27 and TRBJ1-3, with 7 nucleotides matching TRBD1. V trimming: 6 bases; J trimming: 0 bases; junction bases outside the gene matches: 2. The CDR3 length is 14 residues. CDR1 and CDR2 from the germline V gene are MNHEY and SMNVEV (reference sequence).

This clone was counted once. Relative to the germline gene, one junction end is altered; a read error may explain this. The chain couples TRBV28 to TRBJ2-7; 7 nucleotides agree with TRBD1. Germline V gives CDR1 MDHEN, CDR2 SYDVKM. This CDR3 is 12 amino acids long. The CDR3 protein is CASSSTGIETDF. The CDR3 DNA sequence: TGTGCCAGCAGTTCGACAGGGATTGAGACGGACTTC.

V is TRBV6-1 and J is TRBJ2-7, with 10 bases fitting TRBD2. The germline CDR1 and CDR2 sequences are MNHNS and SASEGT. This CDR3 is built from 15 residues. V shed 2 bases, J shed 7 bases, and the junction held 8 bases outside the gene matches. The CDR3 DNA is TGTGCCAGCAGTGAATCGCCAGCGGGGGGGCGTGAGCAGTACTTC. Protein sequence: CASSESPAGGREQYF.

The CDR3 coding sequence is TGTGCAAGTCGCTTAGGGTTAAAACAGGGGCGGAACACTGAAGCTTTCTTT. Translated, it gives CASRLGLKQGRNTEAFF. The chain employs TRBV12-2 and TRBJ1-1; the tabulated D call, TRBD1, remains unverified against the DNA. TRBV12-2 is a documented pseudogene. This CDR3 is 17 amino acids long.

The genes are TRBV11-2 and TRBJ1-5; weak D call: TRBD1 (6 bases). This CDR3 has 12 amino acids. In germline, CDR1 is SGHAT, CDR2 FQNNGV. Trimming took off 5 bases at V and 6 bases at J, with 8 bases between the two ends. The CDR3 DNA follows: TGTGCCAGCAGCCAACAGGGTCAGCCCCAGCATTTT. This codes for CASSQQGQPQHF. The full variable domain, with the rest looked up from reference TRBV11-2 and TRBJ1-5, is EAGVAQSPRYKIIEKRQSVAFWCNPISGHATLYWYQQILGQGPKLLIQFQNNGVVDDSQLPKDRFSAERLKGVDSTLKIQPAKLEDSAVYLCASSQQGQPQHFGDGTRLSIL.

The rearrangement joins TRBV7-2 to TRBJ2-7; tentatively, D is TRBD2 (6 bases). CDR3 length: 16 residues. The V gene lost 8 bases and the J gene lost 6 bases, with 26 bases spanning the gap. Germline-derived CDR1 and CDR2 are SGHTA and FQGNSA. CDR3 in DNA: TGTGCCAGCCGCCACAGTCAGGGAGGTTCGGGTGGCGAGCAGTACTTC. It translates to CASRHSQGGSGGEQYF.

This clone appeared a few times. J is TRBJ2-1 and V is TRBV10-1; D is unresolved. This CDR3 has 14 residues. Germline CDR1 and CDR2: WNHNN and SYGVQD (reference sequence). V lost 10 bases, J lost 0 bases, and 13 bases lay in between. CDR3 protein: CANSPSASYNEQFF. In nucleotides, the CDR3 is TGCGCCAATAGCCCTAGTGCCTCCTACAATGAGCAGTTCTTC.

The chain links TRBV29-1 to TRBJ2-4; perhaps TRBD1 as D (6 bases). The length of the CDR3 is 14 residues. V was clipped by 7 bases and J by 8 bases, with 21 bases between them. Germline loops: CDR1 SQVTM, CDR2 ANQGSEA. The CDR3 loop is CSAKPPGAKDIQYF. CDR3 bases: TGCAGCGCCAAACCGCCAGGGGCCAAGGACATTCAGTACTTC.